This paragraph reports one T cell receptor beta chain. The data were obtained in a study of blood T cell repertoires in COVID-19. Libraries were prepared by immunoSEQ multiplex PCR; TCRdb keeps only in-frame clonotypes and omits some of them. This table has fewer than 250,000 clones, around four fifths appearing once. The V gene lost 0 bases and the J gene lost 1 base, with 7 bases spanning the gap. Germline V gene lookup returns CDR1 SGHRS and CDR2 YFSETQ. The CDR3 runs 14 residues. This sequence joins TRBV5-1 and TRBJ1-1; no definite D call. Sequencing used peripheral blood. The sequence was obtained from a man aged 45-65 years with acute or convalescent COVID-19. For the CDR3, the DNA is TGCGCCAGCAGCTTGGGAGCTGAGAACACTGAAGCTTTCTTT. Translated, it gives CASSLGAENTEAFF.